Detailed here is one T cell receptor (beta chain). What it binds is unknown. The sample belongs to a study of T cell repertoires in cytomegalovirus infection. Study-level background: CMV infection and matching HLA type were both indicated by public TCR beta signatures.

This CDR3 comprises 14 residues. Between the trimmed V and J ends, which lost 1 base and 5 bases, there was a span of 13 bases. CDR1 and CDR2 from the germline V gene are DFQATT and SNEGSKA (reference sequence). TCRdb re-analysed the reads in MiXCR, keeping a single row per CDR3 protein. Of approximately 730,000 distinct CDR3 sequences in the sample, roughly 29% were seen once. The input for sequencing was cultured CD8+ T cells from PBMCs, taken from culture after CMV antigen stimulation. The chain has TRBV20-1 and TRBJ2-3; D could derive from TRBD1 or TRBD2 (5 bases each). The TCR originated in a human donor in good health (CMV status not recorded). Some clones in this sample may be carry-over from other donors' samples. CDR3 bases: TGCAGTGCTAGAGTACCGGGGCGCGGAGATACGCAGTATTTT. Translated: CSARVPGRGDTQYF.